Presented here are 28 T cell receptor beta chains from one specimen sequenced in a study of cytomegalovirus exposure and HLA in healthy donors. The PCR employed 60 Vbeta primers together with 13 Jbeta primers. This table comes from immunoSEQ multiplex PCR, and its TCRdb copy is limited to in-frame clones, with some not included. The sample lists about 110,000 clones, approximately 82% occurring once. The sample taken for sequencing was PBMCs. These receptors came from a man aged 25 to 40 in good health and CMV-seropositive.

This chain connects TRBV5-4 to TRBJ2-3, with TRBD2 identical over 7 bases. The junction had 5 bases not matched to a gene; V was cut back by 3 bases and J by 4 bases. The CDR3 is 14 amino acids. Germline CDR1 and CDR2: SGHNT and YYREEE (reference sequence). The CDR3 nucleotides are TGTGCCAGCAGCTGGGACCGGGGGGCAGATACGCAGTATTTT. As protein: CASSWDRGADTQYF.

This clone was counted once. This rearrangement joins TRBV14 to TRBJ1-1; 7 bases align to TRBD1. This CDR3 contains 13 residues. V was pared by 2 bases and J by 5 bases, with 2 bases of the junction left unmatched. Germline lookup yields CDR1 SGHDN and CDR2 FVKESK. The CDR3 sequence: CASSQLQGTEAFF. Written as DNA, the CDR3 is TGTGCCAGCAGCCAACTACAGGGGACTGAAGCTTTCTTT.

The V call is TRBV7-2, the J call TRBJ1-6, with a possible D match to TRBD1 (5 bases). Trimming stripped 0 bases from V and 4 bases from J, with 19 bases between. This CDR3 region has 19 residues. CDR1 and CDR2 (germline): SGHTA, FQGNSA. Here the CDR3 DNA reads TGTGCCAGCAGCTTAGCGTGGCAGCTTGTAAAGGGGTATAATTCACCCCTCCACTTT. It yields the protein CASSLAWQLVKGYNSPLHF.

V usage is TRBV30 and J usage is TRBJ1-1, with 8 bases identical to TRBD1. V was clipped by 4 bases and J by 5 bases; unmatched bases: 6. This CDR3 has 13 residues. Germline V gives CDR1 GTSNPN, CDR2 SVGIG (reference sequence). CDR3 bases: TGTGCCTGGAAGCAGACAGGGGTGACTGAAGCTTTCTTT. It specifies CAWKQTGVTEAFF.

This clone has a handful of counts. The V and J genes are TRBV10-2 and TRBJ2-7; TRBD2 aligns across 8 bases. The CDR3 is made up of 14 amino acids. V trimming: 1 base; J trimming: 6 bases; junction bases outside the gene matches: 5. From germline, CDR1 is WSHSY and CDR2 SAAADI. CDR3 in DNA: TGCGCCAGCAGTGAGTTGTTGCGGGGGGCCGAGCAGTACTTC. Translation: CASSELLRGAEQYF.

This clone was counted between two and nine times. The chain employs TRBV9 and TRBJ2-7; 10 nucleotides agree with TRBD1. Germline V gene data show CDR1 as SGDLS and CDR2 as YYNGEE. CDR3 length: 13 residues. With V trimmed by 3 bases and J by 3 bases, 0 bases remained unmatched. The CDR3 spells CASSGTGGYEQYF. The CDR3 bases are TGTGCCAGCAGCGGGACAGGGGGCTACGAGCAGTACTTC. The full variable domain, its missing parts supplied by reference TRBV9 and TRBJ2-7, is DSGVTQTPKHLITATGQRVTLRCSPRSGDLSVYWYQQSLDQGLQFLIQYYNGEERAKGNILERFSAQQFPDLHSELNLSSLELGDSALYFCASSGTGGYEQYFGPGTRLTVT.

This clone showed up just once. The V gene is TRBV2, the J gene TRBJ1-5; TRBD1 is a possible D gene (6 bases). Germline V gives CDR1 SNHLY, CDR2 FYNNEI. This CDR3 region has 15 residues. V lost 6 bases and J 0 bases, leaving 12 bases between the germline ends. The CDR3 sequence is CASSGDNYSNQPQHF. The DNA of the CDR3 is TGTGCCAGCAGCGGGGACAACTATAGCAATCAGCCCCAGCATTTT.

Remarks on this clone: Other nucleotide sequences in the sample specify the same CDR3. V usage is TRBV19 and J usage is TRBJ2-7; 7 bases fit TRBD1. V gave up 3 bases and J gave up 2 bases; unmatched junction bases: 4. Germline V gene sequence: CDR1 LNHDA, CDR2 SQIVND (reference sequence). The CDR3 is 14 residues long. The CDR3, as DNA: TGTGCCAGTAGTATCGGGCAGGGGGCCTACGAGCAGTACTTC. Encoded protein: CASSIGQGAYEQYF.

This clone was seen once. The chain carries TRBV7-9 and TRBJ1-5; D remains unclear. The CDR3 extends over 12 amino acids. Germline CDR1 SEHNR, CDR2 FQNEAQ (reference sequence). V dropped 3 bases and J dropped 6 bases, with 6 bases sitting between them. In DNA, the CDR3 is TGTGCCAGCAGCTTTACGGGTCAGCCCCAGCATTTT. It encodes CASSFTGQPQHF.

CDR3: CASRTPSGGSGAFF. The CDR3 DNA is TGTGCCAGCAGGACACCTTCAGGGGGAAGCGGAGCTTTCTTT. This chain uses TRBV2 with TRBJ1-1, with 7 nucleotides matching TRBD1. The CDR3 totals 14 residues. Germline V gene data show CDR1 as SNHLY and CDR2 as FYNNEI. The ends lost 6 bases at V and 10 bases at J; junction bases unmatched: 14.

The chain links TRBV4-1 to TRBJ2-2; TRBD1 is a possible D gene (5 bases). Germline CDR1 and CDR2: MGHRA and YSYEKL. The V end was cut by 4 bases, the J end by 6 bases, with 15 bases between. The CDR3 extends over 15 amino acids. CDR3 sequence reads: CASSLRPDSPGELFF. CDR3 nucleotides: TGCGCCAGCAGCCTCCGACCCGACAGTCCCGGGGAGCTGTTTTTT.

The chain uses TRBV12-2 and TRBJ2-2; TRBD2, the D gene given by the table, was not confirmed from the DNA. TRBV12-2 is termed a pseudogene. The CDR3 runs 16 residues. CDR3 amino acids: CASRFGLAGGPGELFF. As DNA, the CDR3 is TGTGCAAGTCGCTTCGGACTAGCGGGGGGGCCCGGGGAGCTGTTTTTT.

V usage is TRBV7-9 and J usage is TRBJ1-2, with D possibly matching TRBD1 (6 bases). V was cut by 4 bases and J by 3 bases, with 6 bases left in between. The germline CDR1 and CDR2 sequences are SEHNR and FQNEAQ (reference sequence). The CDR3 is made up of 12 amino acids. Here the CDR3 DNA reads TGTGCCAGCAGCTACAGGGACTATGGCTACACCTTC. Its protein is CASSYRDYGYTF.

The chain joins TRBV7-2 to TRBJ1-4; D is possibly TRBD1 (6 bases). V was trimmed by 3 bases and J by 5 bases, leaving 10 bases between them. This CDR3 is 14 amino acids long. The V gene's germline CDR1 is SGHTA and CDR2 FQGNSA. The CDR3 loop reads CASSFVQGNEKLFF. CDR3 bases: TGTGCCAGCAGCTTTGTACAGGGAAATGAAAAACTGTTTTTT. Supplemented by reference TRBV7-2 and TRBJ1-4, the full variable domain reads GAGVSQSPSNKVTEKGKDVELRCDPISGHTALYWYRQSLGQGLEFLIYFQGNSAPDKSGLPSDRFSAERTGGSVSTLTIQRTQQEDSAVYLCASSFVQGNEKLFFGSGTQLSVL.

In DNA, the CDR3 is TGCGCCAGCAGCTTCGGGACACCTCAAGAGACCCAGTACTTC. Its translation is CASSFGTPQETQYF. The chain combines TRBV5-1 with TRBJ2-5; D perhaps matches TRBD1 (6 bases). V was clipped by 2 bases and J by 2 bases, with 10 bases between them. Germline V CDR1 and CDR2: SGHRS, YFSETQ. The CDR3 runs 14 residues.

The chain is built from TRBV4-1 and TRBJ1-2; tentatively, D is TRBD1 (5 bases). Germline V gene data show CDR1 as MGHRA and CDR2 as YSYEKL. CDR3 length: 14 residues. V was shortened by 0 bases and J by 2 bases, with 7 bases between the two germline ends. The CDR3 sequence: CASSQEGLNYGYTF. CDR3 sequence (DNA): TGCGCCAGCAGCCAAGAGGGACTGAACTATGGCTACACCTTC.

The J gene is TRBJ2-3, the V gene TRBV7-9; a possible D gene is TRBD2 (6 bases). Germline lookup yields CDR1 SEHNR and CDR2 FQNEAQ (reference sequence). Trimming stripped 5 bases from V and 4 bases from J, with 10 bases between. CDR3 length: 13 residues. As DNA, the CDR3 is TGTGCCAGCAGCCGCGGGGTGGCAGATACGCAGTATTTT. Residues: CASSRGVADTQYF.

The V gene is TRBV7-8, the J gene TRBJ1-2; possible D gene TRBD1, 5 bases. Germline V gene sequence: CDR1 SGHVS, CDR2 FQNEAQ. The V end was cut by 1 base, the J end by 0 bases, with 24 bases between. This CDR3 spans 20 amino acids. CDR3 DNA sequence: TGTGCCAGCAGCTTAGGCCCCTCTAGGGGTCCGGAGGGTTCTAACTATGGCTACACCTTC. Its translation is CASSLGPSRGPEGSNYGYTF.

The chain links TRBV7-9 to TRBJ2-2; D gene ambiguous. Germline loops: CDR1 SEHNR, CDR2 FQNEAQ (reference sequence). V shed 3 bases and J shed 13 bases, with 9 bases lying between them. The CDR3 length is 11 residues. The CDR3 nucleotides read TGTGCCAGCAGCTTTTCCGGCGGGCTGTTTTTT. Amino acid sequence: CASSFSGGLFF.

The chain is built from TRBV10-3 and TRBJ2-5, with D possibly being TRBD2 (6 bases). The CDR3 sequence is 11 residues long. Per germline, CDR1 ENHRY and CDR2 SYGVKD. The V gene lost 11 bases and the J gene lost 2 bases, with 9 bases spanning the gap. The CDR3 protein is CAVRGQETQYF. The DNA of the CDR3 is TGTGCCGTCCGGGGGCAAGAGACCCAGTACTTC.

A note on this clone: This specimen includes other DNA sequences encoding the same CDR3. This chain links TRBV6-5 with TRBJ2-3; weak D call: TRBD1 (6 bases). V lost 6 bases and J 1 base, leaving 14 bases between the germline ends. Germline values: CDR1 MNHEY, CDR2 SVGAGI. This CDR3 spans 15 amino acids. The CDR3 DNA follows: TGTGCCAGCAGACGCACAGGGCCGGGCACAGATACGCAGTATTTT. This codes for CASRRTGPGTDTQYF.

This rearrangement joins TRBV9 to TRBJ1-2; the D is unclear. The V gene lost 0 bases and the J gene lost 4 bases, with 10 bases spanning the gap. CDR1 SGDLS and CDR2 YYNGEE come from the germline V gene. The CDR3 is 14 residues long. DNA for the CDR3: TGTGCCAGCAGCGTAGGGAGGGAACCCTATGGCTACACCTTC. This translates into CASSVGREPYGYTF.

DNA of the CDR3: TGTGCCAGCAGTGGGGACAGGGGGCTGAACACTGAAGCTTTCTTT. Its protein product is CASSGDRGLNTEAFF. J is TRBJ1-1 and V is TRBV2, with 12 bases lining up with TRBD1. Germline CDR1 is SNHLY and CDR2 is FYNNEI. CDR3 length: 15 residues. J gave up 0 bases and V 4 bases, and 0 bases lay outside the gene matches.

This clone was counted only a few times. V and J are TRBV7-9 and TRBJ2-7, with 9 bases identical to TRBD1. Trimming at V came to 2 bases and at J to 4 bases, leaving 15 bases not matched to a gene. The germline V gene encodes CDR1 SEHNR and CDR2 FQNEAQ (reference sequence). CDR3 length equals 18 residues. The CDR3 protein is CASSLFEGAGQGSYEQYF. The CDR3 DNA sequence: TGTGCCAGCAGCTTATTTGAGGGTGCGGGACAGGGCTCTTACGAGCAGTACTTC.

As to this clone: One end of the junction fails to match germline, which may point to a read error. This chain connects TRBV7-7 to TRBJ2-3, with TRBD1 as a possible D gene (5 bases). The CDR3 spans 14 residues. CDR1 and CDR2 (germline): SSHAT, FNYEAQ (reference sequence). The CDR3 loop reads CASSQGGYTDTQYF. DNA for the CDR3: TGTGCTAGCAGCCAGGGTGGTTACACAGATACGCAGTATTTT.

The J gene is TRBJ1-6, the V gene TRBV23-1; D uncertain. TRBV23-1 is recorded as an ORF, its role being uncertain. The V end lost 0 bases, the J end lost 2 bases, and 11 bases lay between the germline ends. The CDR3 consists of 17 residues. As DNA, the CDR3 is TGCGCCAGCAGTCAATCGGCCGAATTAACCTATAATTCACCCCTCCACTTT. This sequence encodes CASSQSAELTYNSPLHF.

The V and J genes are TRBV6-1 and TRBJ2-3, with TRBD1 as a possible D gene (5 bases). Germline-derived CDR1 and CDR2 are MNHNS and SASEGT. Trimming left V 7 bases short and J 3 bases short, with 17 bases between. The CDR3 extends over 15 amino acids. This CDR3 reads CASTIARVATDTQYF. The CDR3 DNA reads TGTGCCAGCACCATAGCCAGGGTCGCGACAGATACGCAGTATTTT.

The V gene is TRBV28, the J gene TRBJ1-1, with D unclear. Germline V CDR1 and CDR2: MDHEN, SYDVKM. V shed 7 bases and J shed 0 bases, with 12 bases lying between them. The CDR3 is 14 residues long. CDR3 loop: CASTLQTVNTEAFF. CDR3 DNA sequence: TGTGCCAGCACCCTTCAAACAGTGAACACTGAAGCTTTCTTT.